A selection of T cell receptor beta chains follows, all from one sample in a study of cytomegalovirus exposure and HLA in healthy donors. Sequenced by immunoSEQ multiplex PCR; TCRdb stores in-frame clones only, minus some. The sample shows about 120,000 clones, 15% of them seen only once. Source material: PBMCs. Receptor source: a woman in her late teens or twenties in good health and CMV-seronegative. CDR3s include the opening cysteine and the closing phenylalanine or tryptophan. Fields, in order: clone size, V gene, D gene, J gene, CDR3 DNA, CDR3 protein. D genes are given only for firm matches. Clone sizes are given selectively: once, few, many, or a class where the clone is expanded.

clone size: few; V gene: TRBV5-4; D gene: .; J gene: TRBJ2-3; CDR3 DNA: TGTGCCAGCAGCTCCATGGGGCCAGATACGCAGTATTTT; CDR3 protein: CASSSMGPDTQYF
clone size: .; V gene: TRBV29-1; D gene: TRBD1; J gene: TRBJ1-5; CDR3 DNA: TGCAGCGTTGGCTGGGGACAGGGAGGGAATCAGCCCCAGCATTTT; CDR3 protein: CSVGWGQGGNQPQHF
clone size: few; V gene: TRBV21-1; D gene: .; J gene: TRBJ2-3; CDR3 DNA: TGTGCGGCGGGGGGGCTCTCCACAGATACGCAGTATTTT; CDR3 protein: CAAGGLSTDTQYF
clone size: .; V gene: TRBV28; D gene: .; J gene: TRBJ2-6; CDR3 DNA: TGTGCCAGCTCTTTGGCGGGTGCCCGCTCTGGGGCCAACGTCCTGACTTTC; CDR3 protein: CASSLAGARSGANVLTF
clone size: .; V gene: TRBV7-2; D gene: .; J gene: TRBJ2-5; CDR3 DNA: TGTGCCAGCAGCTTCGGGGGTGCGGAGACCCAGTACTTC; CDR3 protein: CASSFGGAETQYF
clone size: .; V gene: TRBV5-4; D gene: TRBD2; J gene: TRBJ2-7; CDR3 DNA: TGTGCCAGCAGCTTGGCCGGGACTAGCGGGTACGAGCAGTACTTC; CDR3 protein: CASSLAGTSGYEQYF
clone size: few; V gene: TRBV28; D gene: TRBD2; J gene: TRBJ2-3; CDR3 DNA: TGTGCCCACGGGGGACTAGCGGGAGGGCCAGATACGCAGTATTTT; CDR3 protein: CAHGGLAGGPDTQYF
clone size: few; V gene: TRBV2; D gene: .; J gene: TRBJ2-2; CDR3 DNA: TGTGCCAGCAGTTCAGGGGTCACCGGGGAGCTGTTTTTT; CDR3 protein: CASSSGVTGELFF
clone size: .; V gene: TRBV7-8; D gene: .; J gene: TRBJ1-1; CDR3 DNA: TGTGCCAGTGGAGTAGGGAGCAACACTGAAGCTTTCTTT; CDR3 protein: CASGVGSNTEAFF
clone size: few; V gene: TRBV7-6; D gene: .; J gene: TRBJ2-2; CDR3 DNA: TGTGCCAGCAGTCCGCCTCGGAGGGGCGACACCGGGGAGCTGTTTTTT; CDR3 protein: CASSPPRRGDTGELFF
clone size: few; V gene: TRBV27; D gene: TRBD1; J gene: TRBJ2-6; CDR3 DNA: TGTGCCAGCAGTTCAATATCGGGACGGACAGGGGGGGCCGGGGCCAACGTCCTGACTTTC; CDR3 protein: CASSSISGRTGGAGANVLTF
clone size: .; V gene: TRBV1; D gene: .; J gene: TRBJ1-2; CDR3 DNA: TGCACCAGCAGCCAGCCGACAGGGGAGGCCTATGGCTACACCTTC; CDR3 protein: CTSSQPTGEAYGYTF
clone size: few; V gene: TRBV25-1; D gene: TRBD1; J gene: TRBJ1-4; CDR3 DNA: TGTGCCAGCAGTGCGACAGGGCTGGAAAAACTGTTTTTT; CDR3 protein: CASSATGLEKLFF
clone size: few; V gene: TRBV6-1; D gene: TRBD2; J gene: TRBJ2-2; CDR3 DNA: TGTGCCAGCAGTATCGGGACTACCGCCGGGGAGCTGTTTTTT; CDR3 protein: CASSIGTTAGELFF
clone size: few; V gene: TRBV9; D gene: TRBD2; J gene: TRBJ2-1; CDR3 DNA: TGTGCCAGCAGCGTAGAAGCCCGGGGGGGCTACAATGAGCAGTTCTTC; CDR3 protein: CASSVEARGGYNEQFF
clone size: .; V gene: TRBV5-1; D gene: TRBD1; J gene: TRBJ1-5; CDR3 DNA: TGCGCCAGCAGCGCCAGGGGGCACAGGCGGTGTCAGCCCCAGCATTTT; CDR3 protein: CASSARGHRRCQPQHF
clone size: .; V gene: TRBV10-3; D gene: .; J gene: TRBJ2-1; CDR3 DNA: TGTGCCATCAGTGAGATCGGACTACCACCCTACAATGAGCAGTTCTTC; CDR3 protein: CAISEIGLPPYNEQFF
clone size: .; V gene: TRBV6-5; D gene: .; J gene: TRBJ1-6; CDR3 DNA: TGTGCCAGCAGTTACCAACGGGACTCAACACCCCTCCACTTT; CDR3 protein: CASSYQRDSTPLHF
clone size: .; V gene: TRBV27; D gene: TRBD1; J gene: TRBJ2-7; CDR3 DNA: TGTGCCAGCAGCCACACCCGGGACAGCTACGAGCAGTACTTC; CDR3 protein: CASSHTRDSYEQYF
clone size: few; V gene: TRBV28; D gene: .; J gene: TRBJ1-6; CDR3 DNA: TGTGCCAGCAGTTTTACACCTCGCTCGTATAATTCACCCCTCCACTTT; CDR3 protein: CASSFTPRSYNSPLHF
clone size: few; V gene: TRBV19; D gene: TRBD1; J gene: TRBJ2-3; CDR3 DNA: TGTGCCAGCCGCCCGAGACAGGGGGCAGATACGCAGTATTTT; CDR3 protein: CASRPRQGADTQYF
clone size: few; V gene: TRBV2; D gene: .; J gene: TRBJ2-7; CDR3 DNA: TGTGCCAGCAGTTGGCGACGGCCAGAGGACGAGCAGTACTTC; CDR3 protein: CASSWRRPEDEQYF
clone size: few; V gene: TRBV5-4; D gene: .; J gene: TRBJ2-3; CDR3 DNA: TGTGCCAGCAGCTTAAGGCGGGAAAGCACAGATACGCAGTATTTT; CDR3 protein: CASSLRRESTDTQYF
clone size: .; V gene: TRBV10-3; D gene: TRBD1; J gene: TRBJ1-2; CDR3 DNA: TGTGCCATCAGTGATACCCGGACAGGGAGGTATGGCTACACCTTC; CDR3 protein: CAISDTRTGRYGYTF
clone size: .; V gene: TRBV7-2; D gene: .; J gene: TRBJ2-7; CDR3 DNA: TGTGCCAGCAGCTTAGTGGCAGACTTCTACGAGCAGTACTTC; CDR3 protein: CASSLVADFYEQYF
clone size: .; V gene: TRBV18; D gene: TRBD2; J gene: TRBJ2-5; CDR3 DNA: TGTGCCAGCTCACCAGGGACTAGCGGACAAGAGACCCAGTACTTC; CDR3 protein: CASSPGTSGQETQYF
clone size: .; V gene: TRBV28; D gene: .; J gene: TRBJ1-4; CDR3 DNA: TGTGCCAGCAGTTTTCCGGGGGGTTTTAATGAAAAACTGTTTTTT; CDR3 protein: CASSFPGGFNEKLFF
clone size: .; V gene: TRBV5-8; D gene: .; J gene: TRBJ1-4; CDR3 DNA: TGTGCCAGCAGCTTGGCCCCGGGGGTAAAACTGTTTTTT; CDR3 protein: CASSLAPGVKLFF
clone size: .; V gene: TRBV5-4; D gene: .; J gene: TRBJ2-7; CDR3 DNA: TGTGCCAGCAGCGCCGGGACTCCCGAGCAGTACTTC; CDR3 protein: CASSAGTPEQYF